What follows is one T cell receptor beta chain and its context. Its antigen is still unknown. 5'RACE with 10-nucleotide random UMIs produced the cDNA. TCRdb recomputed calls from the 5' RACE reads with MiXCR, one row per CDR3 protein. The data show around 79,000 distinct CDR3 sequences, 13% to 15% seen once. The data stem from a study of neurological immune-mediated disorders. Overall study results and limits: Because no CDR3 amino acid sequences were shared across subjects by expanded clones, private repertoires were suggested in all groups. The study found the most TCR clonal expansion in HTLV-1-associated myelopathy and the least in multiple sclerosis, below healthy controls.

V was cut by 5 bases and J by 2 bases, with 16 bases left in between. CDR1 and CDR2 from the germline V gene are DFQATT and SNEGSKA (reference sequence). The CDR3 sequence is 14 residues long. Sequencing was performed on PBMCs. This receptor was taken from a woman aged 50 to 60 in good health. The chain is built from TRBV20-1 and TRBJ2-7, with TRBD1 as a possible D gene (6 bases). Written as DNA, the CDR3 is TGCAGTGCTTCCGGACAGACCATCGCCTACGAGCAGTACTTC. Translated, it gives CSASGQTIAYEQYF.